The 22 T cell receptor beta chains listed next were all sequenced from one sample in a study of T cell repertoires in cytomegalovirus infection. TCRdb re-derived calls from the reads in MiXCR, one entry per CDR3 protein. The repertoire includes roughly 230,000 distinct CDR3 sequences, about 20% of them detected once, and 15% to 20% sits in the top ten. The sequenced sample was CD8+ T cells from PBMCs. The receptors were sampled from a human donor in good health (CMV status not recorded). Some clones in this sample may be carry-over from other donors' samples.

This clonotype was seen only a few times. The rearrangement joins TRBV5-1 to TRBJ2-7; 7 bases align to TRBD1. The CDR3 length is 14 residues. Germline values: CDR1 SGHRS, CDR2 YFSETQ. V lost 0 bases to trimming and J lost 4 bases; unmatched junction nucleotides: 4. For the CDR3, the DNA is TGCGCCAGCAGCTTGGGGTCGGGACAGTACGAGCAGTACTTC. It is translated as CASSLGSGQYEQYF.

The chain is built from TRBV4-1 and TRBJ2-3, with 8 positions matching TRBD2. CDR1 and CDR2 (germline): MGHRA, YSYEKL. J was trimmed by 3 bases and V by 0 bases; bases with no gene match: 8. The CDR3 extends over 17 amino acids. The CDR3 region is CASSQEGSGGRTDTQYF. The CDR3 DNA reads TGCGCCAGCAGCCAAGAAGGAAGCGGGGGCCGAACAGATACGCAGTATTTT.

This clonotype was counted only a few times. The chain has TRBV5-1 and TRBJ2-7; D is undetermined. The CDR3 covers 12 residues. CDR1 SGHRS and CDR2 YFSETQ come from the germline V gene. Trimming removed 4 bases from V and 5 bases from J, with 10 bases in between. Here the CDR3 reads CASSPGPHEQYF. The CDR3 DNA follows: TGCGCCAGCAGCCCAGGACCCCACGAGCAGTACTTC.

The chain recombines TRBV2 with TRBJ1-4; unclear D gene. This CDR3 is 14 amino acids long. The V gene's germline CDR1 is SNHLY and CDR2 FYNNEI. Trimming shortened V by 2 bases and J by 12 bases, and 16 bases separated the two germline ends. The CDR3 loop is CASSERVQPWELFF. For the CDR3, the DNA is TGTGCCAGCAGTGAAAGGGTACAGCCGTGGGAACTGTTTTTT.

Points on this clonotype: One junction end disagrees with the germline gene, perhaps due to a read error. The V call is TRBV20-1, the J call TRBJ1-4; D remains ambiguous. The CDR3 is 10 residues long. Germline V gives CDR1 DFQATT, CDR2 SNEGSKA (reference sequence). The CDR3 reads CSASKDPSNF. CDR3 bases: TGCAGTGCTAGCAAGGACCCCAGTAATTTT.

This clonotype was detected a few times. The chain uses TRBV5-4 and TRBJ2-7; 8 positions match TRBD1. V lost 2 bases and J lost 5; bases outside the gene matches: 6. CDR1 and CDR2 from the germline V gene are SGHNT and YYREEE (reference sequence). This CDR3 contains 14 residues. The CDR3 region has the DNA TGTGCCAGCAGCTTTTCCGGGACAGGCAACGAGCAGTACTTC. Protein: CASSFSGTGNEQYF.

V is TRBV3-1 and J is TRBJ2-5; D not resolved. This CDR3 comprises 15 residues. Trimming shortened V by 4 bases and J by 3 bases, and 15 bases separated the two germline ends. The germline V gene has CDR1 LGHDT and CDR2 YNNKEL (reference sequence). The CDR3 nucleotides read TGTGCCAGCAGCCCCCGCCTGATCACTGAAGAGACCCAGTACTTC. Protein: CASSPRLITEETQYF.

The gene calls are TRBV12-3 or TRBV12-4 and TRBJ2-2; D gene uncertain. This CDR3 contains 14 residues. V lost 6 bases and J lost 4, with 12 bases in between. This CDR3 reads CASSLDPTTGELFF. As DNA, the CDR3 is TGTGCCAGCAGCCTCGACCCCACCACCGGGGAGCTGTTTTTT.

This clonotype has ten or more counts. This rearrangement joins TRBV7-2 to TRBJ1-2; TRBD1 agrees at 8 bases. The germline CDR1 and CDR2 sequences are SGHTA and FQGNSA. This CDR3 comprises 14 residues. Germline trimming cut 1 base from V and 4 bases from J; bases unmatched to any gene: 2. CDR3: CASSLGGQGYGYTF. The CDR3 DNA reads TGTGCCAGCAGCTTAGGTGGACAGGGCTATGGCTACACCTTC.

The sample holds one count of this clonotype. V is TRBV11-2 and J is TRBJ2-3; D unclear. CDR3 size: 17 residues. V lost 4 bases to trimming and J lost 3 bases, with 20 bases between them. Germline-derived CDR1 and CDR2 are SGHAT and FQNNGV. The CDR3 region is CASSSVGGDTVTDTQYF. The CDR3 bases are TGTGCCAGCAGCTCCGTCGGCGGTGATACCGTTACAGATACGCAGTATTTT.

This clonotype came up many times. The chain employs TRBV7-6 and TRBJ1-3; D is possibly TRBD1 (5 bases). The CDR3 is made up of 16 amino acids. V was cut by 6 bases and J by 0 bases, with 15 bases left in between. Germline V gene lookup returns CDR1 SGHVS and CDR2 FNYEAQ. The CDR3 region has the DNA TGTGCCAGCAGTCCCGGCCCAGGGTTCTCTGGAAACACCATATATTTT. Its protein is CASSPGPGFSGNTIYF.

This clonotype was counted only a few times. The genes are TRBV6-1 and TRBJ2-1; 12 nucleotides match TRBD2. The CDR3 has 18 residues. Germline assignment: CDR1 MNHNS and CDR2 SASEGT. The V gene end was trimmed by 1 base and the J gene end by 4 bases; junction bases not matched to a gene: 8. The CDR3 bases are TGTGCCAGCAGTGAAGAAGGACTAGCGGGGTACCGTTACAATGAGCAGTTCTTC. Amino acid sequence: CASSEEGLAGYRYNEQFF.

The V call is TRBV10-3, the J call TRBJ2-5; D is uncertain. CDR1 is ENHRY and CDR2 is SYGVKD in the germline V gene. The CDR3 has 11 amino acids. Trimming stripped 2 bases from V and 5 bases from J, with 3 bases between. The CDR3, as DNA: TGTGCCATCAGTGAGGGGGAGACCCAGTACTTC. This sequence encodes CAISEGETQYF.

This clonotype appeared many times. The chain links TRBV7-3 to TRBJ2-1; perhaps TRBD2 as D (5 bases). The germline gives CDR1 SGHTA, CDR2 FQGTGA. Deletions cut 5 bases from V and 5 bases from J, with 10 bases between. This CDR3 has 13 residues. CDR3 DNA sequence: TGTGCCAGCAGCCCTGGACTCAACAATGAGCAGTTCTTC. Translated: CASSPGLNNEQFF.

This clonotype appeared a few times. CDR3 residues: CASSTRTSGGVRWNEQFF. DNA of the CDR3: TGTGCCAGCAGCACGCGGACTAGCGGGGGGGTTCGTTGGAATGAGCAGTTCTTC. This chain connects TRBV7-9 to TRBJ2-1, with TRBD2 matching 15 bases. V trimming: 5 bases; J trimming: 7 bases; junction bases outside the gene matches: 12. CDR1 is SEHNR, CDR2 FQNEAQ, per germline (reference sequence). The CDR3 is made up of 18 amino acids.

The V call is TRBV7-2, the J call TRBJ2-7; 11 positions match TRBD2. The CDR3 is 17 amino acids. After removal of 7 bases from V and 2 bases from J, the junction contained 13 bases not matched to a gene. Germline V CDR1 and CDR2: SGHTA, FQGNSA. This CDR3 reads CASTPAASGGSPYEQYF. CDR3 DNA sequence: TGTGCCAGCACCCCCGCGGCTAGCGGGGGGTCCCCCTACGAGCAGTACTTC.

This clonotype was recorded many times. V usage is TRBV6-1 and J usage is TRBJ1-5; D may be TRBD1 (5 bases). The ends were cut back, 10 bases at V and 6 bases at J, with 16 bases in the middle. Germline V gene data show CDR1 as MNHNS and CDR2 as SASEGT. This CDR3 is built from 13 residues. This chain's CDR3 is CATSGVSIQPQHF. The CDR3 DNA reads TGTGCCACCTCGGGGGTGTCAATTCAGCCCCAGCATTTT.

The sample holds a few counts of this clonotype. The V gene is TRBV15, the J gene TRBJ1-1, with TRBD1 identical over 7 bases. The CDR3 loop spans 15 amino acids. The J segment lost 0 bases and the V segment lost 4 bases, leaving 5 bases of the junction unmatched. Germline V CDR1 and CDR2: LNHNV, YYDKDF (reference sequence). The CDR3 reads CATSTDRAMNTEAFF. Written as DNA, the CDR3 is TGTGCCACCAGCACCGACAGGGCAATGAACACTGAAGCTTTCTTT.

There are a few counts of this clonotype. This chain joins TRBV4-1 and TRBJ2-1; 9 bases are a match to TRBD1. CDR1 is MGHRA, CDR2 YSYEKL, per germline. The V and J ends lost 0 bases and 6 bases, in that order; junction bases with no gene match: 6. CDR3 length equals 16 residues. This CDR3 is CASSQDGDRAGNEQFF. DNA for the CDR3: TGCGCCAGCAGCCAAGACGGGGACAGGGCAGGCAATGAGCAGTTCTTC.

The CDR3 sequence is CSVEGLGEQTNYGYTF. The CDR3 nucleotides read TGCAGCGTTGAAGGTCTTGGGGAGCAAACTAACTATGGCTACACCTTC. The chain is built from TRBV29-1 and TRBJ1-2, with no clear D. CDR1 is SQVTM and CDR2 is ANQGSEA in the germline V gene. CDR3 length equals 16 residues. V was cut by 1 base and J by 0 bases, with 15 bases left in between.

This clonotype appeared many times. V gene TRBV7-6 combines with J gene TRBJ2-2, with 9 bases that match TRBD1. The germline gives CDR1 SGHVS, CDR2 FNYEAQ. V was clipped by 4 bases and J by 4 bases; unmatched bases: 7. This CDR3 has 16 amino acids. CDR3 nucleotide sequence: TGTGCCAGCAGCTCCCTGGAGACAGGGGGCACCGGGGAGCTGTTTTTT. It translates to CASSSLETGGTGELFF.

This clonotype was found many times. The chain uses TRBV7-9 and TRBJ1-2; no definite D call. The CDR3 spans 16 residues. V lost 4 bases and J lost 7, with 22 bases in between. CDR1 and CDR2 (germline): SEHNR, FQNEAQ (reference sequence). CDR3 sequence: CASSSYVLLRTGGYTF. CDR3 in DNA: TGTGCCAGCAGCTCCTACGTCCTCTTAAGGACGGGTGGCTACACCTTC.